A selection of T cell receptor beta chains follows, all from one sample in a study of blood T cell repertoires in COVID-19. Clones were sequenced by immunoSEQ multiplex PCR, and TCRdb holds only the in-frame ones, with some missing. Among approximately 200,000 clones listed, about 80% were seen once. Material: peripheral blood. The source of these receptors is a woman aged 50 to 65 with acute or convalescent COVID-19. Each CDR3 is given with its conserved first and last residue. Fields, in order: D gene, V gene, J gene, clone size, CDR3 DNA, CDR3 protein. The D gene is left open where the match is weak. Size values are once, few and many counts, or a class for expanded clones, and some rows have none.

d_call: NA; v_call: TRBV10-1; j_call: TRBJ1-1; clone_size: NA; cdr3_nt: TGCGCCAGCAGGAGACATTACACTGAAGCTTTCTTT; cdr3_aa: CASRRHYTEAFF
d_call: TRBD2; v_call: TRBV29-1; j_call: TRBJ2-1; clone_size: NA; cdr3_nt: TGCACCGGTCGATGGGGGGGCTCCTACAATGAGCAGTTCTTC; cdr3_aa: CTGRWGGSYNEQFF
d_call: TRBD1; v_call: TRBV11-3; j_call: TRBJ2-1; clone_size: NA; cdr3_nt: TGTGCCAGCAGCGTCCGGTTGGGACAGGACTACAATGAGCAGTTCTTC; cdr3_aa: CASSVRLGQDYNEQFF
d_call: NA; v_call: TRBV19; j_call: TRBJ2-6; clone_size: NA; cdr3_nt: TGTGCCAGTAGTATAGGTCCAGGGGTCTCCTCTGGGGCCAACGTCCTGACTTTC; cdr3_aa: CASSIGPGVSSGANVLTF
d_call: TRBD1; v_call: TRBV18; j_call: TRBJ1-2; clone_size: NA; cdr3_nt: TGTGCCAGCTCACCGTCAGGGGGCAACTATGGCTACACCTTC; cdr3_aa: CASSPSGGNYGYTF
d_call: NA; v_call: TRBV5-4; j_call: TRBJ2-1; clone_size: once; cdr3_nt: TGTGCCAGCAGGGCCCAAGGGGACAATGAGCAGTTCTTC; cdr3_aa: CASRAQGDNEQFF
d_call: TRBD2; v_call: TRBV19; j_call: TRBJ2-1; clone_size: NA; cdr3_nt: TGTGCCAGTAGTATTCCCAGCGGGATAATGAATGAGCAGTTCTTC; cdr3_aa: CASSIPSGIMNEQFF
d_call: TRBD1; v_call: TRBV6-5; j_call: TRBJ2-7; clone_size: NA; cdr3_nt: TGTGCCACCAGAGACAGGGGAAGCTCCTACGAGCAGTACTTC; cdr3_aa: CATRDRGSSYEQYF
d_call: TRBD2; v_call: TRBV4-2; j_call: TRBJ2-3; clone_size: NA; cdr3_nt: TGTGCCAGCAGCCAGGACGCTAGCGGGGGGGCCCCAGATACGCAGTATTTT; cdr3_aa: CASSQDASGGAPDTQYF
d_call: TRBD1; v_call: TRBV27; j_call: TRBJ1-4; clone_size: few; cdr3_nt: TGTGCCAGTTCAGGGGGATTTAATGAAAAACTGTTTTTT; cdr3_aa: CASSGGFNEKLFF
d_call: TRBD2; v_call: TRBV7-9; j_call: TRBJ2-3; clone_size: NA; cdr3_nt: TGTGCCAGCAGCCCAACATCGGGGCGGGAGGGCCCCCCTACGTATTTT; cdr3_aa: CASSPTSGREGPPTYF
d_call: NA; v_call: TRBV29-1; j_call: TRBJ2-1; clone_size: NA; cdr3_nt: TGCAGCGTTTTTAAGAAAGAACACTACAATGAGCAGTTCTTC; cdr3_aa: CSVFKKEHYNEQFF
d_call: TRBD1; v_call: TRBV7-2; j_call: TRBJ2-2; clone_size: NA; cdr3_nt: TGTGCCAGCAGCCCGCGACAGGGTCACACCGGGGAGCTGTTTTTT; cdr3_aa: CASSPRQGHTGELFF
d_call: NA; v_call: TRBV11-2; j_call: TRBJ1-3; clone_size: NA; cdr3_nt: TGTGCCAGCAGCTTAGACAGGACTGGAAACACCATATATTTT; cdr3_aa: CASSLDRTGNTIYF
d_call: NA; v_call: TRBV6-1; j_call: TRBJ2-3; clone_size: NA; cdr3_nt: TGTGCCAGCAGTGAACAGGCAGATACGCAGTATTTT; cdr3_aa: CASSEQADTQYF
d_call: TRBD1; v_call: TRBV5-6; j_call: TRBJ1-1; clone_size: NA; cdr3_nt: TGTGCCAGCAGCTTGGCCGGGACAGGGGGCACTGAAGCTTTCTTT; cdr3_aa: CASSLAGTGGTEAFF
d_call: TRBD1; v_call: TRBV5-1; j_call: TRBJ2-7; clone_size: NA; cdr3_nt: TGCGCCAGCAGCTTGTCTTCGGGACAGGTGGGCATATACGAGCAGTACTTC; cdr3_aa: CASSLSSGQVGIYEQYF
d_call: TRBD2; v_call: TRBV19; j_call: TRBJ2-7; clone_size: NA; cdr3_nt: TGTGCCAGTAGTATCCGGTCTAGCGGGACGATTTCCTACGAGCAGTACTTC; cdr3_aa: CASSIRSSGTISYEQYF
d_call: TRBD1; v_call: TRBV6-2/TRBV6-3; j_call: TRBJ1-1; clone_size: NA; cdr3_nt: TGTGCCAGCAGTTACCGGGGACAGGGAACAGCTTTCTTT; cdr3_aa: CASSYRGQGTAFF
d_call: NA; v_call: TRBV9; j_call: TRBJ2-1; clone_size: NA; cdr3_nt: TGTGCCAGCAGCACCTCTACAGCCGGTGAGCAGTTCTTC; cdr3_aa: CASSTSTAGEQFF
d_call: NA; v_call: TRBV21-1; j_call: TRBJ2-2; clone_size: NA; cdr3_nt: TGTGCCAGCAGCCGAGAGCCCGGAGAGACCGGGGAGCTGTTTTTT; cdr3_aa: CASSREPGETGELFF
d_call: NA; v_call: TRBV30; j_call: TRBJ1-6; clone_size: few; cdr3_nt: TGTGCCTGGAGGAACGGACTTAATTCACCCCTCCACTTT; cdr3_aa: CAWRNGLNSPLHF
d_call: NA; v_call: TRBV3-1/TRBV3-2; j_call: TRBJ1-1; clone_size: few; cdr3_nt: TGTGCCAGCAGCCAAACATGGGGGGAAAGCACTGAAGCTTTCTTT; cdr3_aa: CASSQTWGESTEAFF
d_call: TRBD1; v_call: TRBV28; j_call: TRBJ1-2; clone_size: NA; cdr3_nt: TGTGCCAGCAGGGAGGAAGGGGGCGACTATGGCTACACCTTC; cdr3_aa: CASREEGGDYGYTF
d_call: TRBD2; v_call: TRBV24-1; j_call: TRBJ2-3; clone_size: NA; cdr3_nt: TGTGCCACCACTCCAGGGATAGCGGGAGACGCAGATACGCAGTATTTT; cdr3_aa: CATTPGIAGDADTQYF
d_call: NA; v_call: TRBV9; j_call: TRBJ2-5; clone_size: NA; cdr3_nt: TGTGCCAGCAGCGTAGGAGGTGTAAGACAAGAGACCCAGTACTTC; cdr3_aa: CASSVGGVRQETQYF
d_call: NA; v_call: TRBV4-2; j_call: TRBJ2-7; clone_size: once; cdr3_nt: TGTGCCAGCAGCCAAGAGCGGGTTTCTTACGAGCAGTACTTC; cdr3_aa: CASSQERVSYEQYF
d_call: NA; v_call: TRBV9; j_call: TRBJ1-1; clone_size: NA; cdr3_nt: TGTGCCAGCAGCGTAGATCCGATAGACAGCCTGAACACTGAAGCTTTCTTT; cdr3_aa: CASSVDPIDSLNTEAFF